Listed here is a single TCR beta chain. The antigen remains unidentified. Germline lookup yields CDR1 SNHLY and CDR2 FYNNEI. Deletions cut 7 bases from V and 5 bases from J, with 14 bases between. The CDR3 is made up of 14 amino acids. The sample belongs to a study of CD4+ T cells in melanoma. Whole-study results and caveats: CD8+ T cell, macrophage and B cell function reportedly correlated with neoantigen-specific CD4+ T cells. Neoantigen-specific CD4+ T cells in melanoma reportedly had diverse differentiation states.

The protocol was immunoSEQ multiplex PCR, while the TCRdb copy is restricted to in-frame clones and leaves out a portion. The sample gives 110,000 to 150,000 clones, around nine tenths of which show up once; about 1.6% is in the top ten. This TCR was sampled from a human donor with melanoma. This chain joins TRBV2 and TRBJ1-4; D perhaps matches TRBD1 (5 bases). CDR3 residues: CASIRGVGNEKLFF. CDR3 sequence (DNA): TGTGCCAGCATAAGGGGTGTTGGAAATGAAAAACTGTTTTTT.